This is a list of T cell receptor beta chains from one sample in a study of blood T cell repertoires in COVID-19. Some clones are missing from TCRdb's copy, which holds only in-frame ones; the method was immunoSEQ multiplex PCR. The sample has 250,000 to 300,000 clones; roughly 83% are singletons. Material: peripheral blood. These TCRs come from a man aged 55 to 70 who had recovered from COVID-19. Both conserved end residues are part of each CDR3. Fields, in order: clone size, V gene, J gene, D gene, CDR3 DNA, CDR3 protein. D genes are given only for firm matches. A row's size may be missing; if present it is once, few, many or a size class.

>NA|TRBV7-2|TRBJ1-1|TRBD1
TGTGCCAGCAGCTCATTAAAGGGGACAGGAATGAACACTGAAGCTTTCTTT
CASSSLKGTGMNTEAFF
>NA|TRBV11-1|TRBJ2-5|NA
TGTGCCAGCAGCCAACGACAGGCCGGGGAGACCCAGTACTTC
CASSQRQAGETQYF
>NA|TRBV18|TRBJ2-1|NA
TGTGCCAGCTCACCACGGGACTCCCGGGGTTACAATGAGCAGTTCTTC
CASSPRDSRGYNEQFF
>NA|TRBV11-2|TRBJ1-6|TRBD1
TGTGCCAGCAGCGAGCAGACAGGGAGGAATTCACCCCTCCACTTT
CASSEQTGRNSPLHF
>NA|TRBV11-2|TRBJ2-7|TRBD2
TGTGCCAGCAGCTTACGGCTAGCGGGAGAGTACGAGCAGTACTTC
CASSLRLAGEYEQYF
>NA|TRBV30|TRBJ2-1|TRBD2
TGTGCCTGGAGTGTCCGGCTAGCGGGAGTTAAGGATGAGCAGTTCTTC
CAWSVRLAGVKDEQFF
>NA|TRBV5-4|TRBJ1-6|NA
TGTGCCAGCAGCTTGAAGGGGAATTCACCCCTCCACTTT
CASSLKGNSPLHF
>once|TRBV11-2|TRBJ1-3|NA
TGTGCCAGCAGCCTCGGGACAACTGGAAACACCATATATTTT
CASSLGTTGNTIYF
>NA|TRBV27|TRBJ2-5|TRBD2
TGTGCCAGCGCGCTAGCGGGGGCTCGAACGGAGACCCAGTACTTC
CASALAGARTETQYF
>NA|TRBV5-1|TRBJ2-6|NA
TGCGCCAGCGGTCCGGAGGGATCAGGCCACTCTGGGGCCAACGTCCTGACTTTC
CASGPEGSGHSGANVLTF
>once|TRBV6-5|TRBJ2-2|NA
TGTGCCAGCAGTCCCACATATCTGAACACCGGGGAGCTGTTTTTT
CASSPTYLNTGELFF
>NA|TRBV9|TRBJ1-1|TRBD1
TGTGCCAGCAGCGGAGGGACAGGGGCAACGAACACTGAAGCTTTCTTT
CASSGGTGATNTEAFF
>NA|TRBV19|TRBJ1-6|TRBD1
TGTGCCAGTAGTCCCTGGACAGGGGCCTCACCCCTCCACTTT
CASSPWTGASPLHF
>NA|TRBV6-4|TRBJ1-1|NA
TGTGCCAGCGGGCAAGGTGGGGCTTTCTTT
CASGQGGAFF
>NA|TRBV7-2|TRBJ1-2|NA
TGTGCCAGCAGCTTAGAATGGCAGGGCTATGGCTACACCTTC
CASSLEWQGYGYTF
>few|TRBV21-1|TRBJ2-7|NA
TGTGCCAGGGACCGGGACAATGAAGAGCAGTACTTC
CARDRDNEEQYF
>NA|TRBV5-1|TRBJ2-7|TRBD2
TGCGCCAGCAGCCGGGCTAGCGGGAGGGAATACGAGCAGTACTTC
CASSRASGREYEQYF
>once|TRBV7-9|TRBJ2-2|NA
TGTGCCAGCAGCTTAAGCGCCGACACCGGGGAGCTGTTTTTT
CASSLSADTGELFF
>NA|TRBV19|TRBJ2-7|NA
TGTGCCAGTAGTAGTAGCTACGAGCAGTACTTC
CASSSSYEQYF
>NA|TRBV5-4|TRBJ1-3|NA
TGTGCCAGCAGCCAAGGGGAGGGTAGCTCTGGAAACACCATATATTTT
CASSQGEGSSGNTIYF
>NA|TRBV5-6|TRBJ2-3|NA
TGTGCCAGCAGCTCTGACAGCCAGGGGCACACAGATACGCAGTATTTT
CASSSDSQGHTDTQYF
>NA|TRBV10-1|TRBJ2-2|NA
TGCGCCAGCAGTGACCGGACAGAAAGGAACACCGGGGAGCTGTTTTTT
CASSDRTERNTGELFF
>NA|TRBV5-4|TRBJ1-6|TRBD1
TGTGCCAGCAGCCGGGACAGCAATAATTCACCCCTCCACTTT
CASSRDSNNSPLHF
>few|TRBV27|TRBJ2-1|TRBD2
TGTGCCAGCAGACCGGGACTAGTCAATGAGCAGTTCTTC
CASRPGLVNEQFF
>NA|TRBV7-9|TRBJ2-7|TRBD2
TGTGCCAGCAGCGCAAGGTCTAGCGGGAGATTTGTAGAGCAGTACTTC
CASSARSSGRFVEQYF
>NA|TRBV5-1|TRBJ2-1|TRBD1
TGCGCCAGCAGCTTGGTTGGGGGACAGGGCTACAATGAGCAGTTCTTC
CASSLVGGQGYNEQFF
>NA|TRBV19|TRBJ2-7|TRBD2
TGTGCCAGTAGCCCTTCCCCCAGGACTAGCTACGAGCAGTACTTC
CASSPSPRTSYEQYF
>NA|TRBV6-5|TRBJ1-4|TRBD1
TGTGCCAGCAGACCGGGACAGCTAAATGAAAAACTGTTTTTT
CASRPGQLNEKLFF
>few|TRBV5-1|TRBJ2-2|TRBD1
TGCGCCAGCCGGAACGGCCGGACAGGGGGCACCGGGGAGCTGTTTTTT
CASRNGRTGGTGELFF
>NA|TRBV9|TRBJ2-1|NA
TGTGCCAGCAGCGTATTAGCGGACCTAGGAGGTGAGCAGTTCTTC
CASSVLADLGGEQFF
>NA|TRBV5-1|TRBJ2-2|TRBD2
TGCGCCAGCAACTTGGTCCTAGCGGGAGCATCCGGGGAGCTGTTTTTT
CASNLVLAGASGELFF
>NA|TRBV11-2|TRBJ2-7|NA
TGTGCTACCGGGAACCACGAGCAGTACTTC
CATGNHEQYF
>NA|TRBV6-2/TRBV6-3|TRBJ1-3|NA
TGTGCCAGCAGCCCGACAGGATCTGGAAACACCATATATTTT
CASSPTGSGNTIYF
>NA|TRBV5-1|TRBJ2-3|NA
TGCGCCAGCAGTTCCCCGGTGGATACGCAGTATTTT
CASSSPVDTQYF
>NA|TRBV3-1/TRBV3-2|TRBJ2-3|NA
TGTGCCAGCAGCCAATCTTCGGTGGCCCGGAGGCCAGATACGCAGTATTTT
CASSQSSVARRPDTQYF
>once|TRBV6-5|TRBJ2-1|TRBD2
TGTGCCAGCAGACCTTCGGGGGGAAACAATGCGCAGTTCTTC
CASRPSGGNNAQFF
>NA|TRBV5-1|TRBJ2-5|NA
TGCGCCAGCAGCTTGGGAGGCGGGGAGACCCAGTACTTC
CASSLGGGETQYF
>NA|TRBV9|TRBJ2-1|TRBD2
TGTGCCAGCAGTGCCCGCACGGGGGGGCCCTACAATGAGCAGTTCTTC
CASSARTGGPYNEQFF
>NA|TRBV27|TRBJ2-7|NA
TGTGCCAGCAGTTCCTCGCGCGGGGGCTCCGAGCAGTACTTC
CASSSSRGGSEQYF
>NA|TRBV9|TRBJ1-3|NA
TGTGCCAGCAGCGTCCGACAGGATGGAAACACCATATATTTT
CASSVRQDGNTIYF
>NA|TRBV19|TRBJ1-4|NA
TGTGCCAGTAGTATCGGGGTGTCGGCGGAAAAACTGTTTTTT
CASSIGVSAEKLFF
>NA|TRBV2|TRBJ2-1|NA
TGTGCCAGCAGTGTCAGGGGCCGAAATGAGCAGTTCTTC
CASSVRGRNEQFF
>NA|TRBV13|TRBJ1-2|NA
TGTGCCAGCAGCTCGGGGTACCGGGGCTACACCTTC
CASSSGYRGYTF
>once|TRBV7-9|TRBJ2-7|NA
TGTGCCAGCAGCCAGCAACCAGGGGCCGAGCAGTACTTC
CASSQQPGAEQYF
>NA|TRBV6-1|TRBJ1-3|NA
TGTGCCAGCAGTGATTTGGCAGGGCCCACTGGAAACACCATATATTTT
CASSDLAGPTGNTIYF
>NA|TRBV6-5|TRBJ2-7|TRBD2
TGTGCCAGCCGGACTAGCGGGACGGCCTACGAGCAGTACTTC
CASRTSGTAYEQYF
>NA|TRBV28|TRBJ2-5|NA
TGTGCCAGCAGTGGCGCAGGGCTAGCGGAGACCCAGTACTTC
CASSGAGLAETQYF
>NA|TRBV2|TRBJ2-3|NA
TGTGCCAGCAGAGAAGGGGGGCCAGATACGCAGTATTTT
CASREGGPDTQYF
>NA|TRBV30|TRBJ2-7|NA
TGTGCCTGGAGTCAGTCCTACGAGCAGTACTTC
CAWSQSYEQYF
>NA|TRBV20-1|TRBJ2-7|NA
TGCAGTGCTAGTCGACAGGTCGCTAGTTACGAGCAGTACTTC
CSASRQVASYEQYF
>NA|TRBV7-9|TRBJ2-3|NA
TGTGCCAGCAGGGCGGGTGCAGATACGCAGTATTTT
CASRAGADTQYF
>NA|TRBV30|TRBJ2-7|TRBD2
TGTGCCGGGAAGCAGCGGGGGGGCTACGAGCAGTACTTC
CAGKQRGGYEQYF
>NA|TRBV7-2|TRBJ1-6|TRBD1
TGTGCCAGCAGCATTGGACAGGGGGCCAGAAATTCACCCCTCCACTTT
CASSIGQGARNSPLHF
>NA|TRBV10-3|TRBJ2-3|TRBD2
TGTGCCATCGCGGGAGACACAGATACGCAGTATTTT
CAIAGDTDTQYF
>NA|TRBV6-1|TRBJ2-2|TRBD2
TGTGCCAGCAGTGAAGGACTAGCGGGCCTTGGCGGGGAGCTGTTTTTT
CASSEGLAGLGGELFF
>once|TRBV19|TRBJ1-2|NA
TGTGCCAGTAGTACAACGTACGGTGGTGAGATGAACTATGGCTACACCTTC
CASSTTYGGEMNYGYTF
>NA|TRBV7-2|TRBJ1-1|NA
TGTGCCAGCAGCTCCTTCAGGGCCAAGAACACTGAAGCTTTCTTT
CASSSFRAKNTEAFF
>NA|TRBV5-6|TRBJ1-2|NA
TGTGCCAGCAGCTTGGTGTTAGGGGGAAGTTATGGCTACACCTTC
CASSLVLGGSYGYTF
>NA|TRBV11-1|TRBJ1-2|NA
TGTGCCAGCAGCTCTCGAGGTGGCTATGGCTACACCTTC
CASSSRGGYGYTF